This entry describes one T cell receptor beta chain. This CDR3 has 11 residues. V lost 1 base, J lost 10 bases, and 6 bases lay in between. CDR1 and CDR2 (germline): SGHVS, FNYEAQ. The RNA, about 0.45 to 1 ug, was put through reverse transcription using random hexamers. One entry per CDR3 protein results from TCRdb running MiXCR on the immunoSEQ multiplex PCR reads. The table records under 80,000 distinct CDR3 sequences, around 93% of them present only once. This entry is derived from a study of CD8 T cells in Susac syndrome. The clonotype was recovered from a human donor with Susac syndrome. Material for sequencing was CD4+ T cells from PBMCs. V and J are TRBV7-6 and TRBJ2-3; D remains unclear. CDR3 sequence: CASSLGVAQYF. DNA for the CDR3: TGTGCCAGCAGCTTAGGGGTGGCGCAGTATTTT. The entire variable domain, with the rest obtained from reference TRBV7-6 and TRBJ2-3, is as follows: GAGVSQSPRYKVTKRGQDVALRCDPISGHVSLYWYRQALGQGPEFLTYFNYEAQQDKSGLPNDRFSAERPEGSISTLTIQRTEQRDSAMYRCASSLGVAQYFGPGTRLTVL.